Following are 13 T cell receptor beta chains from one sample sequenced in a study of human T cells and chemical hapten exposure. The time point was: patch test 3, about 24 weeks after DPC sensitization. The treatment here: therapeutic diphenylcyclopropenone sensitization with weekly scalp DPC. TCRdb reanalysed the RACE reads using MiXCR and keeps one entry per CDR3 protein. In the table there are about 160,000 distinct CDR3 sequences, about a quarter of which are singletons. The material sequenced was whole blood, taken in connection with sensitization to the hapten diphenylcyclopropenone (DPC). Receptor source: a woman aged 18-29 years with alopecia areata. Some clones in this sample may be carry-over from other donors' samples.

The genes are TRBV20-1 and TRBJ1-2; 10 bases line up with TRBD1. This CDR3 has 16 amino acids. V was pared by 1 base and J by 4 bases, with 9 bases of the junction left unmatched. The germline gives CDR1 DFQATT, CDR2 SNEGSKA (reference sequence). CDR3 DNA: TGCAGTGCTAGAGGGGTGACAGGGGGCGAAAGCTATGGCTACACCTTC. As protein: CSARGVTGGESYGYTF.

The chain has TRBV27 and TRBJ1-1, with TRBD1 identical over 8 bases. In germline, CDR1 is MNHEY, CDR2 SMNVEV (reference sequence). The CDR3 runs to 15 residues. The V gene end was trimmed by 6 bases and the J gene end by 4 bases; junction bases not matched to a gene: 10. CDR3 nucleotide sequence: TGTGCCAGCAGACCCGTAAGGACAGGGCGCACTGAAGCTTTCTTT. Protein: CASRPVRTGRTEAFF.

The chain employs TRBV6-6 and TRBJ2-3; 10 positions agree with TRBD2. This CDR3 is 17 amino acids long. Losses at the gene ends were 0 bases for V and 1 base for J; bases not matched to a gene: 4. Germline V gene lookup returns CDR1 MNHNY and CDR2 SVGAGI (reference sequence). CDR3 in amino acids: CASSYSVGTSGTDTQYF. Written as DNA, the CDR3 is TGTGCCAGCAGTTACTCAGTAGGGACTAGCGGCACAGATACGCAGTATTTT.

This clonotype has a handful of counts. V gene TRBV5-1 combines with J gene TRBJ2-5, with 14 bases aligning to TRBD2. This CDR3 region has 16 residues. CDR1 and CDR2 from the germline V gene are SGHRS and YFSETQ. J lost 6 bases, V lost 4 bases, and 8 bases had no gene match. The CDR3 bases are TGCGCCAGCAGCCCCGGGACTAGCGGGAGTAGGAAGACCCAGTACTTC. Amino acids: CASSPGTSGSRKTQYF.

The chain joins TRBV6-2 or TRBV6-3 to TRBJ2-7; 8 nucleotides agree with TRBD1. V was pared by 2 bases and J by 2 bases, with 2 bases of the junction left unmatched. The germline CDR1 and CDR2 sequences are MNHEY and SVGEGT. The length of the CDR3 is 14 residues. CDR3 loop: CASSYPGQAYEQYF. In DNA, the CDR3 is TGTGCCAGCAGTTACCCGGGACAGGCCTACGAGCAGTACTTC.

The V and J genes are TRBV7-9 and TRBJ2-7; TRBD1 agrees at 10 bases. Per the germline V gene, CDR1 is SEHNR and CDR2 is FQNEAQ (reference sequence). The CDR3 spans 15 residues. V lost 5 bases and J lost 3; bases outside the gene matches: 7. DNA for the CDR3: TGTGCCAGCAGCGAATCCGGGACAGGGGACTACGAGCAGTACTTC. This encodes CASSESGTGDYEQYF. Looking up the rest from reference TRBV7-9 and TRBJ2-7 gives the full variable domain: DTGVSQNPRHKITKRGQNVTFRCDPISEHNRLYWYRQTLGQGPEFLTYFQNEAQLEKSRLLSDRFSAERPKGSFSTLEIQRTEQGDSAMYLCASSESGTGDYEQYFGPGTRLTVT.

This clonotype has at least ten counts. The J gene is TRBJ1-2, the V gene TRBV20-1; D is possibly TRBD1 (5 bases). Germline CDR1 is DFQATT and CDR2 is SNEGSKA (reference sequence). The CDR3 totals 13 residues. The V end lost 3 bases, the J end lost 5 bases, and 13 bases lay between the germline ends. CDR3 residues: CSARGSGGYGYTF. The CDR3 coding sequence is TGCAGTGCTAGGGGAAGTGGGGGATATGGCTACACCTTC.

Regarding this clonotype: This may come from a read error, since a much larger clone is one base off. CDR3 protein: CTSGEGQGDQPQHF. For the CDR3, the DNA is TGTACCAGCGGTGAGGGACAGGGGGATCAGCCCCAGCATTTT. This chain connects TRBV21-1 to TRBJ1-5; the table's D gene call, TRBD1, was not cross checked with the DNA. TRBV21-1 is a pseudogene locus. This CDR3 region has 14 residues.

The rearrangement links TRBV12-3 or TRBV12-4 to TRBJ2-1, with 9 bases that match TRBD2. This CDR3 contains 15 residues. V was clipped by 7 bases and J by 5 bases; unmatched bases: 9. CDR3 nucleotides: TGTGCCAGCATTCTCGGACTAGCGCCTAACAATGAGCAGTTCTTC. Its translation: CASILGLAPNNEQFF.

This clonotype has more than one count but fewer than ten. This chain links TRBV10-3 with TRBJ2-3, with unresolved D. V was trimmed by 5 bases and J by 4 bases, leaving 13 bases between them. The CDR3 extends over 14 amino acids. Per germline, CDR1 ENHRY and CDR2 SYGVKD. The CDR3 is CAISQKDGPDTQYF. The DNA for the CDR3 is TGTGCCATCAGTCAAAAAGACGGCCCAGATACGCAGTATTTT.

The rearrangement joins TRBV2 to TRBJ2-1; D tentatively reads TRBD1 or TRBD2 (5 bases each). The CDR3 contains 17 residues. Germline lookup yields CDR1 SNHLY and CDR2 FYNNEI. V lost 8 bases to trimming and J lost 0 bases, with 20 bases between them. The CDR3 is CASLLSYEGRSYNEQFF. DNA for the CDR3: TGTGCCAGCTTGCTATCTTACGAGGGGCGCTCCTACAATGAGCAGTTCTTC.

V and J are TRBV4-2 and TRBJ1-1; D perhaps matches TRBD1 (6 bases). Trimming took off 0 bases at V and 1 base at J, with 9 bases between the two ends. There are 15 residues in the CDR3. CDR1 LGHNA and CDR2 YNFKEQ come from the germline V gene. The CDR3 DNA reads as TGTGCCAGCAGCCAAGAAGGGACAAGGAACACTGAAGCTTTCTTT. It specifies CASSQEGTRNTEAFF.

This clonotype was seen more than once but under ten times. This chain connects TRBV7-2 to TRBJ1-2; TRBD1 matches 10 bases. Germline assignment: CDR1 SGHTA and CDR2 FQGNSA. CDR3 length equals 14 residues. The V and J ends lost 1 base and 8 bases, in that order; junction bases with no gene match: 4. In DNA form, the CDR3 reads TGTGCCAGCAGCTTAGGACAGGGGGCAAGAGGCTACACCTTC. This gives the protein CASSLGQGARGYTF.